The rows below give T cell receptor beta chains drawn from one sample of a study of T cell responses to AZD1222 COVID-19 vaccine. Measured with immunoSEQ multiplex PCR; TCRdb has only the in-frame clones, and not every one. The table has about 110,000 clones, roughly 87% seen once. The sequences come from peripheral blood, collected on day 0 of AZD1222 vaccination. The source is an adult in good health. CDR3s leave out the opening cysteine and the closing phenylalanine or tryptophan. The order of the fields is V gene, J gene, CDR3 protein.

V gene: TRBV19; J gene: TRBJ1-1; CDR3 protein: ASSDRRGTEAF
V gene: TRBV18; J gene: TRBJ1-3; CDR3 protein: ASSPDRAGNTIY
V gene: TRBV4-2; J gene: TRBJ2-2; CDR3 protein: ASSQSQAEGGELF
V gene: TRBV7-8; J gene: TRBJ1-2; CDR3 protein: ASSKGQGHYGYT
V gene: TRBV7-3; J gene: TRBJ1-2; CDR3 protein: ASSLGGPHANYGYT
V gene: TRBV2; J gene: TRBJ1-2; CDR3 protein: ASRTSGTGLYGYT
V gene: TRBV28; J gene: TRBJ1-5; CDR3 protein: ASSLGQILISNQPQH
V gene: TRBV6-6; J gene: TRBJ2-1; CDR3 protein: ASSQGAGGQYNEQF
V gene: TRBV15; J gene: TRBJ1-1; CDR3 protein: ATSRDREGTEAF
V gene: TRBV6-4; J gene: TRBJ2-2; CDR3 protein: ASSRDNTGELF
V gene: TRBV7-9; J gene: TRBJ1-1; CDR3 protein: ASSRGTEAF
V gene: TRBV6-5; J gene: TRBJ2-1; CDR3 protein: ASRTTNEQF
V gene: TRBV4-3; J gene: TRBJ2-1; CDR3 protein: ASSQEVLFGAGRPGEQF
V gene: TRBV28; J gene: TRBJ1-1; CDR3 protein: ASSVQGNTEAF
V gene: TRBV27; J gene: TRBJ1-2; CDR3 protein: ASKLAGGYGYT
V gene: TRBV5-6; J gene: TRBJ2-7; CDR3 protein: ASSFWGASMYEQY
V gene: TRBV3-1/TRBV3-2; J gene: TRBJ2-3; CDR3 protein: ASSAGRLAGTDTQY
V gene: TRBV7-2; J gene: TRBJ2-7; CDR3 protein: ASKRDRGLNEQY
V gene: TRBV5-1; J gene: TRBJ1-1; CDR3 protein: ASSPQGSVNTEAF
V gene: TRBV7-2; J gene: TRBJ1-5; CDR3 protein: ASSRTGGNQPQH
V gene: TRBV12-3/TRBV12-4; J gene: TRBJ2-7; CDR3 protein: ASSRAGPYEQY
V gene: TRBV19; J gene: TRBJ1-4; CDR3 protein: ASSGTGSRGNEKLF
V gene: TRBV4-1; J gene: TRBJ1-1; CDR3 protein: ASSLRIGNTEAF
V gene: TRBV13; J gene: TRBJ1-5; CDR3 protein: ASSYTRQINQPQH
V gene: TRBV2; J gene: TRBJ1-4; CDR3 protein: ASRGEKLF
V gene: TRBV19; J gene: TRBJ2-2; CDR3 protein: ASRAGHSGAGELF
V gene: TRBV7-9; J gene: TRBJ1-1; CDR3 protein: ASSPGQLENTEAF
V gene: TRBV29-1; J gene: TRBJ1-2; CDR3 protein: SVPAQGIYGYT
V gene: TRBV5-1; J gene: TRBJ1-2; CDR3 protein: ASSLVSGNYGYT
V gene: TRBV18; J gene: TRBJ2-2; CDR3 protein: ASSPFRDLNRNTGELF
V gene: TRBV6-1; J gene: TRBJ1-3; CDR3 protein: ASSEQGFGNTIY
V gene: TRBV6-1; J gene: TRBJ1-2; CDR3 protein: ASSEPGTGDLDGYT
V gene: TRBV24-1; J gene: TRBJ2-3; CDR3 protein: ATSDSGRAGGDTQY
V gene: TRBV30; J gene: TRBJ2-1; CDR3 protein: AFSSSANEQF
V gene: TRBV29-1; J gene: TRBJ1-1; CDR3 protein: SVSLGGGTEAF
V gene: TRBV5-1; J gene: TRBJ2-3; CDR3 protein: ASSSGGGLTDTQY
V gene: TRBV7-2; J gene: TRBJ2-5; CDR3 protein: ASSLWHQETQY
V gene: TRBV29-1; J gene: TRBJ2-3; CDR3 protein: SVEDLPGFTDTQY
V gene: TRBV24-1; J gene: TRBJ2-5; CDR3 protein: ATSNPQSGLAGKETQY
V gene: TRBV4-1; J gene: TRBJ2-3; CDR3 protein: ASSQVPGSTDTQY
V gene: TRBV13; J gene: TRBJ2-7; CDR3 protein: ASSLGQDFGEQY
V gene: TRBV19; J gene: TRBJ1-1; CDR3 protein: ASSIEGRTEAF
V gene: TRBV10-3; J gene: TRBJ1-6; CDR3 protein: AISLRDRVSNSPLH
V gene: TRBV6-1; J gene: TRBJ1-6; CDR3 protein: ASSEVRSGGARSNSPLH
V gene: TRBV6-5; J gene: TRBJ1-2; CDR3 protein: ASSYSGGATSYGYT
V gene: TRBV5-5; J gene: TRBJ2-7; CDR3 protein: ASSWGLAGFEQY
V gene: TRBV4-2; J gene: TRBJ1-4; CDR3 protein: ASSQEDRPEGEKLF
V gene: TRBV5-1; J gene: TRBJ2-7; CDR3 protein: ASSPGVYEQY
V gene: TRBV30; J gene: TRBJ2-7; CDR3 protein: AWSMGQGGNEQY
V gene: TRBV2; J gene: TRBJ1-2; CDR3 protein: ASRATGSCT
V gene: TRBV6-5; J gene: TRBJ1-2; CDR3 protein: ASRHSDDYGYT
V gene: TRBV7-2; J gene: TRBJ2-3; CDR3 protein: ASSRYTDTQY
V gene: TRBV29-1; J gene: TRBJ1-2; CDR3 protein: SAWGGENGYT
V gene: TRBV2; J gene: TRBJ1-2; CDR3 protein: ASSRRTGWYGYT